A selection of T cell receptor beta chains follows, all from one sample in a study of blood T cells in healthy people across ages. One entry per CDR3 protein, called by TCRdb with MiXCR from the 5' RACE reads. This sample yields under 1,100,000 distinct CDR3 sequences, of which 20% to 25% are seen a single time; about 0.72% belongs to the top ten. The sample was also linked to a second study, of T cells of mothers and their children.

The sequencing input was blood. Every receptor here comes from a girl between 2 and 10 years old in good health. Both conserved end residues are part of each CDR3. D genes are given only for firm matches. A clone size is listed for some rows: how often the clone was seen (once, few, many), or a class if it is expanded.

d_call clone_size j_call v_call cdr3_aa cdr3_nt
- - TRBJ1-1 TRBV24-1 CATSDPGRNTEAFF TGTGCCACCAGTGACCCCGGGAGAAACACTGAAGCTTTCTTT
TRBD2 - TRBJ2-7 TRBV27 CASSSRGRQEQYF TGTGCCAGCAGTTCCCGCGGGAGACAGGAGCAGTACTTC
TRBD2 - TRBJ2-2 TRBV5-6 CASTLGTSEEELFF TGTGCCAGCACTCTCGGGACTAGTGAAGAGGAGCTGTTTTTT
- few TRBJ2-3 TRBV20-1 CSAQLAGLKNTQYF TGCAGTGCACAATTGGCGGGTCTCAAAAATACGCAGTATTTT
TRBD1 - TRBJ2-5 TRBV6-1 CASREIDRGVRVTQYF TGTGCCAGCAGAGAGATTGACAGGGGGGTTCGGGTGACCCAGTACTTC
- few TRBJ2-3 TRBV10-3 CAISGDTDTQYF TGTGCCATCAGTGGGGACACAGATACGCAGTATTTT
- - TRBJ1-2 TRBV12-3/TRBV12-4 CASERDNYGYTF TGTGCCAGCGAACGGGACAACTATGGCTACACCTTC
TRBD2 - TRBJ2-5 TRBV28 CASSFPNDGRGQETQYF TGTGCCAGCAGTTTCCCCAATGACGGGAGGGGCCAAGAGACCCAGTACTTC
TRBD2 - TRBJ2-1 TRBV29-1 CSVTGTSSYNEQFF TGCAGCGTTACCGGGACTAGTTCCTACAATGAGCAGTTCTTC
- few TRBJ2-6 TRBV28 CASSFIGAGANVLTF TGTGCCAGCAGTTTTATCGGGGCTGGGGCCAACGTCCTGACTTTC
- - TRBJ2-7 TRBV29-1 CSVPTGNEQYF TGCAGCGTTCCGACCGGGAACGAGCAGTACTTC
TRBD1 - TRBJ2-2 TRBV29-1 CSVGGQGGSGELFF TGCAGCGTTGGTGGACAGGGAGGATCCGGGGAGCTGTTTTTT
- - TRBJ2-7 TRBV9 CASSVAPGQGEQYF TGTGCCAGCAGCGTAGCCCCCGGCCAGGGTGAGCAGTACTTC
- few TRBJ1-2 TRBV12-3/TRBV12-4 CASSAAGTLTF TGTGCCAGCAGCGCCGCGGGGACGCTAACCTTC
TRBD1 once TRBJ1-1 TRBV2 CASTFLRDSEAFF TGTGCCAGCACATTCCTCCGGGACAGTGAAGCTTTCTTT
- few TRBJ1-2 TRBV9 CASSPRDGYYGYTF TGTGCCAGCAGCCCCCGGGACGGCTACTATGGCTACACCTTC
- - TRBJ2-4 TRBV28 CASMSGENIQYF TGTGCCAGCATGTCTGGGGAAAACATTCAGTACTTC
TRBD1 - TRBJ2-5 TRBV10-3 CAISESRQGIETQYF TGTGCCATCAGTGAGTCCAGACAGGGCATAGAGACCCAGTACTTC
- - TRBJ1-1 TRBV4-3 CASSQEQGNTEAFF TGCGCCAGCAGCCAAGAACAGGGAAACACTGAGGCTTTCTTT
- - TRBJ2-5 TRBV11-2 CASSRPPSVETQYF TGTGCCAGCAGCCGCCCGCCTAGTGTCGAGACCCAGTACTTC
- few TRBJ2-1 TRBV5-1 CASSLLRGRDEQFF TGCGCCAGCAGCTTGTTGCGGGGGCGAGATGAGCAGTTCTTC
- - TRBJ2-1 TRBV11-2 CASSLVGTVNEQFF TGTGCCAGCAGCTTAGTTGGGACGGTGAATGAGCAGTTCTTC
TRBD2 few TRBJ2-1 TRBV28 CASREAGETQHF TGTGCCAGCAGGGAAGCGGGGGAGACCCAGCACTTC
- - TRBJ1-1 TRBV29-1 CSVEDGREGGEAFF TGCAGCGTTGAAGATGGAAGGGAGGGAGGTGAAGCTTTCTTT
TRBD2 few TRBJ2-3 TRBV29-1 CSVDSGRADTQYF TGCAGCGTCGATAGCGGGAGGGCGGATACGCAGTATTTT
- - TRBJ2-7 TRBV20-1 CSASPGSDYEQYF TGCAGTGCGTCTCCGGGATCTGACTACGAGCAGTACTTC
- many TRBJ2-2 TRBV20-1 CSARDKARGLTGELFF TGCAGTGCTAGAGATAAGGCCCGGGGACTCACCGGGGAGCTGTTTTTT
- few TRBJ2-7 TRBV7-2 CASSEGMSSYEQYF TGTGCCAGCAGCGAGGGGATGAGCTCCTACGAGCAGTACTTC
TRBD2 few TRBJ2-7 TRBV29-1 CSALGTSGGLSYEQYF TGCAGCGCACTGGGGACTAGCGGGGGTCTCTCCTACGAGCAGTACTTC
- few TRBJ2-2 TRBV12-3/TRBV12-4 CASTWGGRYTGELFF TGTGCCAGCACCTGGGGGGGCCGGTACACCGGGGAGCTGTTTTTT
- once TRBJ2-7 TRBV7-2 CASSLEQVYYEQYF TGTGCCAGCAGCTTAGAACAGGTTTACTACGAGCAGTACTTC
- - TRBJ2-6 TRBV28 CASIGGGLPSGANVLTF TGTGCCAGCATCGGGGGAGGCCTTCCCTCTGGGGCCAACGTCCTGACTTTC
- - TRBJ2-1 TRBV4-1 CASSQELIYNEQFF TGCGCCAGCAGCCAAGAGTTGATCTACAATGAGCAGTTCTTC
TRBD2 few TRBJ2-5 TRBV7-2 CASSSLWASGSEQYF TGTGCCAGCAGCTCCCTGTGGGCTAGCGGGAGTGAGCAGTACTTC
- many TRBJ2-5 TRBV5-1 CASNPESQETQYF TGCGCCAGCAACCCGGAATCCCAAGAGACCCAGTACTTC
TRBD2 few TRBJ2-3 TRBV7-2 CASGGLADFDTQYF TGTGCCAGCGGCGGACTAGCGGACTTCGATACGCAGTATTTT
- - TRBJ2-5 TRBV5-1 CASRQFPGTQYF TGCGCCAGCAGACAGTTCCCAGGGACCCAGTACTTC
- - TRBJ2-7 TRBV6-1 CASSEGWGRYEQFF TGTGCCAGCAGTGAAGGCTGGGGCCGCTACGAGCAATTCTTC
TRBD2 many TRBJ2-3 TRBV19 CASSMKSGGTDTQYF TGTGCCAGTAGTATGAAAAGCGGGGGCACAGATACGCAGTATTTT
- - TRBJ2-7 TRBV11-2 CASSLAGYSSYEQYF TGTGCCAGCAGCTTAGCGGGTTACAGCTCCTACGAGCAGTACTTC
- - TRBJ1-2 TRBV20-1 CSAGVRETGGYTF TGCAGTGCTGGGGTCCGCGAAACAGGCGGCTACACCTTC
- - TRBJ2-5 TRBV20-1 CSARESSVYQETQYF TGCAGTGCTAGGGAGTCTAGCGTCTACCAAGAGACCCAGTACTTC
- many TRBJ2-5 TRBV27 CASSLSSVQETQYF TGTGCCAGCAGTTTATCTAGCGTCCAAGAGACCCAGTACTTC
TRBD2 few TRBJ2-5 TRBV12-5 CAGGLLAGGYQETQYF TGTGCTGGTGGCCTTTTAGCGGGGGGGTACCAAGAGACCCAGTACTTC
- - TRBJ1-5 TRBV6-6 CASGEGQPQHF TGTGCCAGCGGGGAAGGTCAGCCCCAGCATTTT
- - TRBJ1-2 TRBV5-5 CASSFLTEHGYTF TGTGCCAGCAGCTTTTTGACAGAACACGGCTACACCTTC
- few TRBJ2-5 TRBV7-8 CASPRGETQYF TGTGCCAGCCCGAGAGGGGAGACCCAGTACTTC
- few TRBJ2-3 TRBV28 CASESLLGSLEHLDYSTDTQYF TGTGCCAGCGAAAGCCTGCTCGGGAGTCTCGAGCACCTTGATTACAGCACAGATACGCAGTATTTT
- few TRBJ1-4 TRBV14 CASSETLDEKLFF TGTGCCAGCAGCGAAACACTGGATGAAAAACTGTTTTTT
- once TRBJ2-7 TRBV5-5 CASTDLHYEQYF TGTGCCAGCACCGATCTCCACTACGAGCAGTACTTC
- - TRBJ2-1 TRBV6-1 CASSIQGRKYF TGTGCCAGCAGTATACAGGGGAGGAAGTACTTC
- few TRBJ1-2 TRBV19 CASSIDPDLGYGYTF TGTGCCAGTAGTATAGACCCGGATCTGGGCTATGGCTACACCTTC
- - TRBJ2-7 TRBV7-9 CASSFWPYEQYF TGTGCCAGCAGCTTCTGGCCATACGAGCAGTACTTC
- - TRBJ1-1 TRBV29-1 CSVDGLGGAFF TGCAGCGTTGACGGGCTTGGAGGAGCTTTCTTT
- - TRBJ1-1 TRBV19 CASSSWKRDGAFF TGTGCCAGTAGTTCTTGGAAACGGGACGGGGCTTTCTTT
- few TRBJ1-5 TRBV28 CASSLRTEQNQPQHF TGTGCCAGCAGTCTACGGACGGAGCAAAATCAGCCCCAGCATTTT
- - TRBJ2-1 TRBV3-1 CASSQDTSRVGEQFF TGTGCCAGCAGCCAAGATACGAGTAGGGTTGGTGAGCAGTTCTTC